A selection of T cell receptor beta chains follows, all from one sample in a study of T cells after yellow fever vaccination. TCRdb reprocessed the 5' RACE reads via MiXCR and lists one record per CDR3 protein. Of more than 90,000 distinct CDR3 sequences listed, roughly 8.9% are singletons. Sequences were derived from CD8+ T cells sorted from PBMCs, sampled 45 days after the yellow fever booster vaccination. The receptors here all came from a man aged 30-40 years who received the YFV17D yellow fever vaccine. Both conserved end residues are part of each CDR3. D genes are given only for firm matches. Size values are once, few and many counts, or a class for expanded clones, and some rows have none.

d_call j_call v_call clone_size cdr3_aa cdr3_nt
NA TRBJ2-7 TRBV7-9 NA CASSPGSEYKYEQYF TGTGCCAGCAGCCCCGGGTCCGAATACAAGTACGAGCAGTACTTC
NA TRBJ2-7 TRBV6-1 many CASSDPGQGSYEQYF TGTGCCAGCAGCGATCCGGGACAAGGATCCTACGAGCAGTACTTC
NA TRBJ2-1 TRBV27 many CASSVRGGVNEQFF TGTGCCAGCAGTGTCCGCGGCGGGGTCAATGAGCAGTTCTTC
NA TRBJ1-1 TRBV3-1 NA CASSQEEGLGQMNTEAFF TGTGCCAGCAGCCAAGAGGAGGGCTTGGGACAAATGAACACTGAAGCTTTCTTT
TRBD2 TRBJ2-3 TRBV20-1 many CSARQSGGRSTDTQYF TGCAGTGCGAGACAGAGCGGCGGGAGAAGCACAGATACGCAGTATTTT
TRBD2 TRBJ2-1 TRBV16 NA CASSLIAGGNYNEQFF TGTGCCAGCAGCCTAATAGCGGGAGGCAACTACAATGAGCAGTTCTTC
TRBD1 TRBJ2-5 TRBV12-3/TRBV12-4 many CASGTAVQETQYF TGTGCCAGCGGGACAGCCGTACAAGAGACCCAGTACTTC
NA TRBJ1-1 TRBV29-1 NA CSAQQPGGTEAFF TGCAGCGCCCAACAGCCCGGGGGAACTGAAGCTTTCTTT
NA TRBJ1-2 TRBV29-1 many CSVEVAGDNYGYTF TGCAGCGTTGAGGTGGCAGGGGACAACTATGGCTACACCTTC
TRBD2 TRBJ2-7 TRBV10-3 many CAIRELAGASEQYF TGTGCCATCAGAGAACTAGCGGGAGCCAGCGAGCAGTACTTC
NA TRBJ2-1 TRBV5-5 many CASSFESASEQFF TGTGCCAGCAGCTTCGAAAGTGCGAGCGAGCAGTTCTTC
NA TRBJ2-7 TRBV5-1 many CASSLAPSNEQYF TGCGCCAGCAGCTTGGCGCCTAGCAACGAGCAGTACTTC
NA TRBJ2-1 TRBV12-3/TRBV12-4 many CASSSGDEQFF TGTGCCAGCAGTTCGGGGGATGAGCAGTTCTTC
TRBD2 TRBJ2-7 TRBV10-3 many CAISESPAGGPGYEQYF TGTGCCATCAGTGAGTCCCCAGCGGGAGGGCCCGGGTACGAGCAGTACTTC
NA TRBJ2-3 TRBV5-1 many CASSPGDGTTDTQYF TGCGCCAGCAGCCCTGGGGACGGGACGACAGATACGCAGTATTTT
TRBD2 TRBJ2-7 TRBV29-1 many CSVDPTGVAGVPYEQYF TGCAGCGTTGACCCTACAGGGGTAGCGGGAGTTCCGTACGAGCAGTACTTC
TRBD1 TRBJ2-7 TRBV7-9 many CASSLEGTAYEQYF TGTGCCAGCAGCTTAGAGGGGACAGCCTACGAGCAGTACTTC
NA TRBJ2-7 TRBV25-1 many CASSDGNEQYF TGTGCCAGCAGTGATGGGAACGAGCAGTACTTC
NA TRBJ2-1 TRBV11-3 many CASSQRDYNEQFF TGTGCCAGCAGCCAGAGGGACTACAATGAGCAGTTCTTC
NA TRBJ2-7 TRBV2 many CASEETSSPYEQYF TGTGCCAGCGAAGAGACTAGTTCCCCCTACGAGCAGTACTTC
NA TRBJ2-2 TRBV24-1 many CATQDAGELFF TGTGCCACACAAGACGCCGGGGAGCTGTTTTTT
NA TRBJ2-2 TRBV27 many CASSTSAGTGELFF TGTGCCAGCAGTACATCCGCGGGCACCGGGGAGCTGTTTTTT
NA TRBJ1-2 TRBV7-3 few CASGPGDSEPNYGYTF TGTGCCAGCGGACCAGGGGATTCGGAGCCCAACTATGGCTACACCTTC
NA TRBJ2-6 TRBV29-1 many CSVAVDSGANVLTF TGCAGCGTTGCGGTTGACTCTGGGGCCAACGTCCTGACTTTC
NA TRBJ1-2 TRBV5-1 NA CASTETEDYGYTF TGCGCCAGCACGGAGACAGAGGACTATGGCTACACCTTC